Presented here are 16 T cell receptor beta chains from one specimen sequenced in a study of Ad26.COV2.S vaccination and SARS-CoV-2 variants. Treatment indicated: over 15 received Ad26.COV2.S at low or high dose, single or two shots; 5 received placebo; per-sample allocation not given. Sampling occurred on day 63 after the first vaccine or placebo injection. Profiled with immunoSEQ multiplex PCR; TCRdb holds only in-frame clones, not every one. The data hold roughly 400,000 clones, with around 89% observed a single time. The sample consisted of peripheral blood, taken in a trial of Ad26.COV2.S vaccine versus placebo. Receptor source: a person aged 18-60 years who received the Ad26.COV2.S COVID-19 vaccine or a placebo.

The chain uses TRBV3-1 (or the pseudogene TRBV3-2) and TRBJ1-5, with TRBD1 matching 8 bases. The germline V gene has CDR1 LGHDT and CDR2 YNNKEL (reference sequence). V trimming: 1 base; J trimming: 7 bases; junction bases outside the gene matches: 12. This CDR3 is 17 amino acids long. DNA for the CDR3: TGTGCCAGCAGCCAAGGAGACCCAGGGGGCGTTAGACAGCCCCAGCATTTT. Its translation is CASSQGDPGGVRQPQHF.

The CDR3 DNA reads as TGTGCCAGCAGCGTAGCCGTGGGGACAGGGCTGGGGGAGCAGTACTTC. Translating it yields CASSVAVGTGLGEQYF. The chain employs TRBV9 and TRBJ2-7, with 9 bases that match TRBD1. The V gene end was trimmed by 0 bases and the J gene end by 7 bases; junction bases not matched to a gene: 11. This CDR3 is built from 16 residues. CDR1 SGDLS and CDR2 YYNGEE come from the germline V gene.

This chain joins TRBV19 and TRBJ2-1; 7 bases line up with TRBD2. This CDR3 contains 14 residues. Per the germline V gene, CDR1 is LNHDA and CDR2 is SQIVND (reference sequence). Trimming at V came to 7 bases and at J to 8 bases, leaving 11 bases not matched to a gene. The CDR3 DNA sequence: TGTGCCAGTACCGCGGGGAGGGCCGGGGATGAGCAGTTCTTC. Encoded protein: CASTAGRAGDEQFF.

J is TRBJ2-1 and V is TRBV7-3; TRBD2 aligns across 11 bases. Unmatched junction bases numbered 8, after V lost 4 bases and J lost 12 bases. This CDR3 has 14 amino acids. In germline, CDR1 is SGHTA, CDR2 FQGTGA. Written as DNA, the CDR3 is TGTGCCAGCAGCTGGACTAGCGGGTCGGAGTCGCAGTTCTTC. Translating gives CASSWTSGSESQFF.

This chain connects TRBV12-3 or TRBV12-4 to TRBJ1-2; D gene ambiguous. The CDR3 contains 12 residues. V dropped 5 bases and J dropped 8 bases, with 12 bases sitting between them. The CDR3 bases are TGTGCCAGCAGTCCCTCAGACCGCGGCTACACCTTC. Protein product: CASSPSDRGYTF.

The chain links TRBV11-2 to TRBJ2-3; 11 nucleotides agree with TRBD2. The germline V gene has CDR1 SGHAT and CDR2 FQNNGV. The CDR3 is 16 residues long. J was trimmed by 1 base and V by 3 bases; bases with no gene match: 3. DNA for the CDR3: TGTGCCAGCAGCTTTAGCGGGAGGGCGGGCACAGATACGCAGTATTTT. Translating it yields CASSFSGRAGTDTQYF.

The chain uses TRBV6-5 and TRBJ1-2; D might be TRBD1 (6 bases). Between the trimmed V and J ends, which lost 6 bases and 4 bases, there was a span of 15 bases. This CDR3 spans 14 amino acids. Germline V lookup: CDR1 MNHEY, CDR2 SVGAGI. In nucleotides, the CDR3 is TGTGCCAGCAGCCCCGCAGGGGTTGTCTATGGCTACACCTTC. As protein: CASSPAGVVYGYTF.

The rearrangement uses TRBV2 and TRBJ2-5, with 9 bases fitting TRBD1. Germline CDR1 and CDR2: SNHLY and FYNNEI. The CDR3 runs 14 residues. J gave up 5 bases and V 6 bases, and 7 bases lay outside the gene matches. CDR3 residues: CASRLTGGMETQYF. CDR3 in DNA: TGTGCCAGCAGGTTGACAGGGGGGATGGAGACCCAGTACTTC.

The genes are TRBV19 and TRBJ2-1; D gene uncertain. This CDR3 region has 11 residues. V was pared by 7 bases and J by 8 bases, with 9 bases between. Germline V gene lookup returns CDR1 LNHDA and CDR2 SQIVND (reference sequence). CDR3 protein: CASIQDHEQFF. For the CDR3, the DNA is TGTGCCAGTATCCAGGACCATGAGCAGTTCTTC. The whole variable domain, remainder taken from reference TRBV19 and TRBJ2-1, is DGGITQSPKYLFRKEGQNVTLSCEQNLNHDAMYWYRQDPGQGLRLIYYSQIVNDFQKGDIAEGYSVSREKKESFPLTVTSAQKNPTAFYLCASIQDHEQFFGPGTRLTVL.

V usage is TRBV4-1 and J usage is TRBJ1-1; D gene uncertain. This CDR3 comprises 14 residues. Germline V gene data show CDR1 as MGHRA and CDR2 as YSYEKL. V was clipped by 0 bases and J by 0 bases, with 5 bases between them. Written as DNA, the CDR3 is TGCGCCAGCAGCCAAGAGACGGTGAACACTGAAGCTTTCTTT. This sequence encodes CASSQETVNTEAFF.

This clone was picked up a small number of times. The chain carries TRBV3-1 (or the pseudogene TRBV3-2) and TRBJ2-2; D may be TRBD1 or TRBD2 (5 bases each). V lost 5 bases and J lost 2, with 9 bases in between. The germline V gene has CDR1 LGHDT and CDR2 YNNKEL (reference sequence). The CDR3 extends over 14 amino acids. The CDR3 region has the DNA TGTGCCAGCAGCACAGGACTTAACACCGGGGAGCTGTTTTTT. As protein: CASSTGLNTGELFF.

The count of this clone is one. The chain recombines TRBV7-6 with TRBJ1-3; the D is unclear. Germline CDR1 is SGHVS and CDR2 is FNYEAQ. The germline V and J ends were trimmed by 1 base and 0 bases, with 10 bases remaining between them. This CDR3 contains 16 residues. The CDR3 sequence: CASSLGPNLSGNTIYF. In nucleotides, the CDR3 is TGTGCCAGCAGCTTAGGGCCGAACCTCTCTGGAAACACCATATATTTT.

This rearrangement joins TRBV30 to TRBJ1-1; 8 positions agree with TRBD1. V was clipped by 4 bases and J by 6 bases; unmatched bases: 7. Germline assignment: CDR1 GTSNPN and CDR2 SVGIG (reference sequence). The CDR3 length is 13 residues. The CDR3 coding sequence is TGTGCCTGGATGCAGGGGGCGAAGTCTGAAGCTTTCTTT. Protein: CAWMQGAKSEAFF.

The chain is built from TRBV19 and TRBJ2-7, with TRBD1 identical over 9 bases. V dropped 4 bases and J dropped 2; count of bases not matched to a gene: 6. This CDR3 is 15 amino acids long. Germline CDR1 is LNHDA and CDR2 is SQIVND (reference sequence). Written as DNA, the CDR3 is TGTGCCAGTAGTACGTTCCGGGACAGGGCCTACGAGCAGTACTTC. This encodes CASSTFRDRAYEQYF.

The rearrangement uses TRBV6-2 or TRBV6-3 and TRBJ1-5; D is uncertain. The V and J ends lost 4 bases and 4 bases respectively, with 8 bases between them. The germline CDR1 and CDR2 sequences are MNHEY and SVGEGT. This CDR3 is 13 amino acids long. The CDR3 DNA follows: TGTGCCAGCAGTTTTTGGGGAAATCAGCCCCAGCATTTT. Protein product: CASSFWGNQPQHF.

The chain joins TRBV2 to TRBJ2-1, with TRBD2 identical over 7 bases. With V trimmed by 8 bases and J by 5 bases, 12 bases remained unmatched. Germline V gene lookup returns CDR1 SNHLY and CDR2 FYNNEI. CDR3 length: 15 amino acids. The CDR3 spells CASGRGLGGNNEQFF. The CDR3 DNA follows: TGTGCCAGCGGGAGGGGTTTGGGGGGAAACAATGAGCAGTTCTTC.